What follows describes a single T cell receptor (beta chain). Its antigen is currently unknown. The sample originates from a study of beta chain features in type 1 diabetes. Overall study: No age, gender or cell yield differences were seen between patients and healthy donors.

Expressed TCRB transcripts were sequenced, since all the RNA that had been isolated was reverse transcribed. An average of about 3.4 million reads was obtained for naive, central memory and regulatory T cell samples. The assay was immunoSEQ multiplex PCR, and TCRdb's table has in-frame clones only and misses some. Of 330,000 or so clones in the sample, over 9.5% are singletons; the top ten hold approximately 0.01%. Via the markers CD45RO/CCR7/CD25/CD127/CD95/CD27, stem cell-like memory, regulatory, central memory and naive CD4+ cells were sorted. Study conclusions and caveats: Shortening of TCRB CDR3s, moderate but significant, appeared in all four CD4+ subsets of Type 1 diabetes patients. Comparison showed that naive, central memory and Treg TCRB repertoires appeared more similar among patients than among healthy donors.

The TCR comes from a woman under 30 with type 1 diabetes. Sequences were obtained from naive CD4+ T cells from blood.

The CDR3 spells CASTRTSGVGNEQFF. As DNA, the CDR3 is TGTGCCAGCACCCGGACTAGCGGGGTGGGAAATGAGCAGTTCTTC. The V call is TRBV14, the J call TRBJ2-1, with 12 bases lining up with TRBD2. The CDR3 contains 15 residues. The germline V gene has CDR1 SGHDN and CDR2 FVKESK. J lost 7 bases, V lost 7 bases, and 8 bases had no gene match.